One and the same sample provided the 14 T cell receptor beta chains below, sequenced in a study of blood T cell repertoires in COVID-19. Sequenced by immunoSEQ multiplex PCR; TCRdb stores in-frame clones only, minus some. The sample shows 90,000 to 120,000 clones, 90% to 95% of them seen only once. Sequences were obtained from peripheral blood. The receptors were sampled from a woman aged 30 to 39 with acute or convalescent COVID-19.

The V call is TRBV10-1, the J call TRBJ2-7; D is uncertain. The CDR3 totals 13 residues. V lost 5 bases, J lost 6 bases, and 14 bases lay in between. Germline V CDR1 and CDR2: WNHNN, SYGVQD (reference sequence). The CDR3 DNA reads TGCGCCAGCAGTCCAAGCCGCGGTTCCGAGCAGTACTTC. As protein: CASSPSRGSEQYF.

CDR3 protein: CASSVVEGGQFF. DNA for the CDR3: TGTGCCAGCAGCGTAGTGGAAGGGGGGCAGTTCTTC. The chain uses TRBV9 and TRBJ2-1; D possibly corresponds to TRBD1 (6 bases). The CDR3 has 12 amino acids. V was cut by 0 bases and J by 12 bases, with 10 bases left in between. From germline, CDR1 is SGDLS and CDR2 YYNGEE.

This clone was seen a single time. Written as DNA, the CDR3 is TGTGCCAGCAGTTTAGGGGGGTGGGACAGGGCGTCTGATGAGCAGTTCTTC. Its protein is CASSLGGWDRASDEQFF. The rearrangement uses TRBV28 and TRBJ2-1; TRBD1 agrees at 9 bases. This CDR3 contains 17 residues. V lost 2 bases, J lost 8 bases, and 13 bases stayed unmatched. Germline V CDR1 and CDR2: MDHEN, SYDVKM.

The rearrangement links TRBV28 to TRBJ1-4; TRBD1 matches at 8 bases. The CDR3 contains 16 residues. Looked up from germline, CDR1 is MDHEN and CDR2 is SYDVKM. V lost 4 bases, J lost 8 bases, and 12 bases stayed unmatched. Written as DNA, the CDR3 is TGTGCCAGCAGTTCCCCCCGACAGGGGCTGGGGGAAAAACTGTTTTTT. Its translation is CASSSPRQGLGEKLFF.

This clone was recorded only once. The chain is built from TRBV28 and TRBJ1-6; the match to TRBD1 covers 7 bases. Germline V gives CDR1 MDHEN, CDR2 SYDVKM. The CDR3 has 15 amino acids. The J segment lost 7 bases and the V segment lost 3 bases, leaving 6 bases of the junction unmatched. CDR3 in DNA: TGTGCCAGCAGTTTTCGCTTAGGGGGCAATTCACCCCTCCACTTT. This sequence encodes CASSFRLGGNSPLHF.

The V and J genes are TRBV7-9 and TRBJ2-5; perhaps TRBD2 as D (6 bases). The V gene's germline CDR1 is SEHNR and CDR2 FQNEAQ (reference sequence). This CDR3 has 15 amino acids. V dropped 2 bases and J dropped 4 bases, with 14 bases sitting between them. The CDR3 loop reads CASSLLGGIGETQYF. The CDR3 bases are TGTGCCAGCAGCTTACTGGGCGGGATTGGAGAGACCCAGTACTTC.

CDR3 loop: CASSSPQGMNTEAFF. The CDR3 DNA is TGTGCCAGCAGTTCCCCCCAGGGGATGAACACTGAAGCTTTCTTT. This chain joins TRBV25-1 and TRBJ1-1, with D possibly matching TRBD1 (6 bases). The CDR3 loop spans 15 amino acids. V lost 5 bases and J 0 bases, leaving 13 bases between the germline ends. Germline values: CDR1 MGHDK, CDR2 SYGVNS.

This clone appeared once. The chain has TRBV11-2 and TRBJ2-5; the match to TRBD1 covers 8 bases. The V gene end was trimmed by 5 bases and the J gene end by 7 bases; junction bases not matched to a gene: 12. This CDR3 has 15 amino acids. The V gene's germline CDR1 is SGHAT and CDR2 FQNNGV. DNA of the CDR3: TGTGCCAGCAGCCCGGGGCCAGGGGGCGCCGGGACCCAGTACTTC. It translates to CASSPGPGGAGTQYF.

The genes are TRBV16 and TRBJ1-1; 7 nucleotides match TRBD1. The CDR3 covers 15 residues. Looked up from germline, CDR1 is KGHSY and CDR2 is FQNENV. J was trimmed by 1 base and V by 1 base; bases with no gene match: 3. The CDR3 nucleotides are TGTGCCAGCAGCCAATATACAGGGGCGAACACTGAAGCTTTCTTT. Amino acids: CASSQYTGANTEAFF.

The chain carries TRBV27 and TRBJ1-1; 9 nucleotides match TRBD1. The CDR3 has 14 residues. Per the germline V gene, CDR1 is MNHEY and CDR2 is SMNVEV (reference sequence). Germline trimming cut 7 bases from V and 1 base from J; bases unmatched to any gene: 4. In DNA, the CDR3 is TGTGCCAGCAACATACAGGGGGCGAACACTGAAGCTTTCTTT. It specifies CASNIQGANTEAFF.

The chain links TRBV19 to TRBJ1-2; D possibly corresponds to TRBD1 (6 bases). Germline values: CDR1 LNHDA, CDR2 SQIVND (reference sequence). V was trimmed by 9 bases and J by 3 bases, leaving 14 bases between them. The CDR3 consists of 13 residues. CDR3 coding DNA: TGTGCCAGCAGGGGATCAGCGGACTATGGCTACACCTTC. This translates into CASRGSADYGYTF. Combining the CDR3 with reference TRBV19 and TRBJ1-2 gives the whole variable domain DGGITQSPKYLFRKEGQNVTLSCEQNLNHDAMYWYRQDPGQGLRLIYYSQIVNDFQKGDIAEGYSVSREKKESFPLTVTSAQKNPTAFYLCASRGSADYGYTFGSGTRLTVV.

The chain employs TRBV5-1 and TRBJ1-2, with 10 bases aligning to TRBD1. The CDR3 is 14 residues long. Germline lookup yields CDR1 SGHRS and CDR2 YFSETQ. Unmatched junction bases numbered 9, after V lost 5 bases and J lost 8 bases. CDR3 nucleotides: TGCGCCAGCAGAACCGGGACAGGGGATAAAGGCTACACCTTC. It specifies CASRTGTGDKGYTF.

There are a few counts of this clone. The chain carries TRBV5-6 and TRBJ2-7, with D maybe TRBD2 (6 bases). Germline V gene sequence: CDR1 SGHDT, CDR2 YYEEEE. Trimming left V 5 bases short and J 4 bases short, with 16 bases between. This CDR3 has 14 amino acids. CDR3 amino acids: CASSFREAGYEQYF. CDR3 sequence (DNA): TGTGCCAGCAGTTTCAGGGAAGCGGGTTACGAGCAGTACTTC.

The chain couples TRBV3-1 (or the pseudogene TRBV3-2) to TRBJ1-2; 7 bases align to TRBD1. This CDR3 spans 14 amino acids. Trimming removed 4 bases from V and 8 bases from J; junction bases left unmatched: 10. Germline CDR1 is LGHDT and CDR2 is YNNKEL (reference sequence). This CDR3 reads CASSPPGGGDGYTF. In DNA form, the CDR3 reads TGTGCCAGCAGCCCCCCGGGAGGGGGCGACGGCTACACCTTC.